What follows are 27 T cell receptor beta chains derived from one specimen sequenced in a study of shared clonotypes between healthy human individuals. The method was immunoSEQ multiplex PCR; TCRdb's version includes in-frame clones alone and lacks a portion of them. The sample has 2 million to 2.5 million clones; 95% are singletons. Material for sequencing was naive CD4+ T cells sorted from blood. Subset indicated: CD45RA+ positively selected. The receptors originated from a man aged 18 to 30 in good health.

In this sample, this clone turned up a few times. The chain is built from TRBV7-9 and TRBJ1-6; possible D gene TRBD1, 6 bases. This CDR3 contains 14 residues. The germline V gene has CDR1 SEHNR and CDR2 FQNEAQ (reference sequence). Trimming removed 5 bases from V and 7 bases from J, with 12 bases in between. CDR3 protein: CASSQTGMNSPLHF. Here the CDR3 DNA reads TGTGCCAGCAGCCAAACAGGGATGAATTCACCCCTCCACTTT.

This chain uses TRBV7-9 with TRBJ2-3, with a weak D call TRBD1 (5 bases). The CDR3 contains 14 residues. Per the germline V gene, CDR1 is SEHNR and CDR2 is FQNEAQ (reference sequence). Trimming pared 1 base from V and 6 bases from J, leaving 11 bases between. This CDR3 reads CASSLEGDMDTQYF. In DNA, the CDR3 is TGTGCCAGCAGCTTAGAAGGGGATATGGATACGCAGTATTTT.

DNA of the CDR3: TGCGCCAGCAGCTTAGGACTCATGATTGCCTACGAGCAGTACTTC. This translates into CASSLGLMIAYEQYF. The V gene is TRBV5-1, the J gene TRBJ2-7, with D possibly TRBD2 on 5 matching bases. There are 15 residues in the CDR3. The V gene lost 2 bases and the J gene lost 2 bases, with 14 bases spanning the gap. The germline V gene has CDR1 SGHRS and CDR2 YFSETQ.

This rearrangement joins TRBV7-9 to TRBJ2-3; TRBD2 might be the D (5 bases). V lost 5 bases and J lost 2, with 14 bases in between. From germline, CDR1 is SEHNR and CDR2 FQNEAQ (reference sequence). The CDR3 extends over 15 amino acids. Written as DNA, the CDR3 is TGTGCCAGCAGCGTCCAAGGAGGCCCCACAGATACGCAGTATTTT. This gives the protein CASSVQGGPTDTQYF.

V and J are TRBV7-2 and TRBJ2-7, with D perhaps being TRBD1 or TRBD2 (5 bases each). Germline values: CDR1 SGHTA, CDR2 FQGNSA. The CDR3 totals 15 residues. Between the trimmed V and J ends, which lost 2 bases and 7 bases, there was a span of 18 bases. CDR3 nucleotides: TGTGCCAGCAGCTTATCCCGGGACCCAGCGCGGGAGCAGTACTTC. This codes for CASSLSRDPAREQYF. The full variable domain, with the rest looked up from reference TRBV7-2 and TRBJ2-7, is GAGVSQSPSNKVTEKGKDVELRCDPISGHTALYWYRQSLGQGLEFLIYFQGNSAPDKSGLPSDRFSAERTGGSVSTLTIQRTQQEDSAVYLCASSLSRDPAREQYFGPGTRLTVT.

The genes are TRBV25-1 and TRBJ2-7; possibly TRBD1 for D (6 bases). This CDR3 region has 14 residues. CDR1 and CDR2 from the germline V gene are MGHDK and SYGVNS. V was shortened by 4 bases and J by 3 bases, with 13 bases between the two germline ends. The CDR3 sequence: CASSATSGVYEQYF. CDR3 nucleotide sequence: TGTGCCAGCAGTGCCACCTCAGGGGTCTACGAGCAGTACTTC.

The chain carries TRBV29-1 and TRBJ1-3; 9 bases line up with TRBD1. Germline lookup yields CDR1 SQVTM and CDR2 ANQGSEA. V shed 6 bases and J 2 bases; nucleotides not matched to a gene: 2. This CDR3 has 13 residues. DNA of the CDR3: TGCAGCGTCGGGGACAGGGCTGGAAACACCATATATTTT. This sequence encodes CSVGDRAGNTIYF.

This CDR3 is CASTVGTVQETQYF. The CDR3 DNA reads TGCGCCAGCACTGTTGGGACAGTCCAAGAGACCCAGTACTTC. The chain couples TRBV5-1 to TRBJ2-5; 7 bases are shared with TRBD1. V shed 6 bases, J shed 1 base, and the junction held 6 bases outside the gene matches. Germline V lookup: CDR1 SGHRS, CDR2 YFSETQ. This CDR3 is built from 14 residues.

The J gene is TRBJ1-2, the V gene TRBV20-1; D gene uncertain. Germline values: CDR1 DFQATT, CDR2 SNEGSKA (reference sequence). Trimming took 1 base from V and 8 from J, leaving 5 bases between them. The CDR3 has 10 residues. This CDR3 reads CSARGRGYTF. CDR3 in DNA: TGCAGTGCTAGAGGGCGGGGCTACACCTTC.

This chain uses TRBV6-1 with TRBJ1-1, with a weak D call TRBD1 (5 bases). The CDR3 covers 12 residues. Trimming took 2 bases from V and 11 from J, leaving 12 bases between them. Looked up from germline, CDR1 is MNHNS and CDR2 is SASEGT. The CDR3 bases are TGTGCCAGCAGTGAACCAATCAGGGTGGCTTTCTTT. It yields the protein CASSEPIRVAFF.

J is TRBJ2-7 and V is TRBV11-2; the match to TRBD1 covers 8 bases. The CDR3 totals 15 residues. Germline V gives CDR1 SGHAT, CDR2 FQNNGV. V was clipped by 1 base and J by 2 bases; unmatched bases: 4. The DNA of the CDR3 is TGTGCCAGCAGCTTAGGTCGGACAGGGCCCTACGAGCAGTACTTC. Translation: CASSLGRTGPYEQYF. Full variable domain (remainder filled in from reference TRBV11-2 and TRBJ2-7): EAGVAQSPRYKIIEKRQSVAFWCNPISGHATLYWYQQILGQGPKLLIQFQNNGVVDDSQLPKDRFSAERLKGVDSTLKIQPAKLEDSAVYLCASSLGRTGPYEQYFGPGTRLTVT.

This chain uses TRBV27 with TRBJ2-1, with 12 bases matching TRBD2. Germline V lookup: CDR1 MNHEY, CDR2 SMNVEV (reference sequence). The CDR3 is 16 amino acids. V dropped 2 bases and J dropped 4; count of bases not matched to a gene: 3. CDR3 region: CASSLSGTSGYNEQFF. The CDR3 DNA sequence: TGTGCCAGCAGTTTAAGCGGGACTAGCGGGTACAATGAGCAGTTCTTC.

This clone was counted once. The chain employs TRBV6-5 and TRBJ2-1; D might be TRBD2 (7 bases). V lost 10 bases and J lost 5, with 18 bases in between. The germline V gene has CDR1 MNHEY and CDR2 SVGAGI. The CDR3 loop spans 14 amino acids. CDR3 protein: CATFRGASDNEQFF. The CDR3 bases are TGTGCCACCTTCCGGGGGGCTAGCGACAATGAGCAGTTCTTC.

The chain links TRBV6-1 to TRBJ2-2; TRBD2 might be the D (5 bases). Germline CDR1 and CDR2: MNHNS and SASEGT. CDR3 length: 13 residues. Trimming cost V 11 bases and J 4 bases, with 14 bases left between them. In DNA, the CDR3 is TGTGCCTTACAGAGGGTGCTCACCGGGGAGCTGTTTTTT. Translated: CALQRVLTGELFF.

The CDR3 protein is CASSLTGNSGNTIYF. The CDR3 DNA follows: TGTGCCAGCAGCCTTACAGGGAACTCTGGAAACACCATATATTTT. The chain has TRBV9 and TRBJ1-3; D is perhaps TRBD1 (6 bases). Germline assignment: CDR1 SGDLS and CDR2 YYNGEE. The CDR3 totals 15 residues. Trimming pared 4 bases from V and 0 bases from J, leaving 11 bases between.

The chain has TRBV10-1 and TRBJ2-7, with D uncertain. This CDR3 has 13 amino acids. The germline V and J ends were trimmed by 8 bases and 0 bases, with 11 bases remaining between them. CDR1 and CDR2 (germline): WNHNN, SYGVQD (reference sequence). The CDR3 spells CASGSKGSYEQYF. DNA for the CDR3: TGCGCCAGCGGTTCTAAGGGCTCCTACGAGCAGTACTTC.

This rearrangement joins TRBV2 to TRBJ2-7; 7 bases align to TRBD1. Per the germline V gene, CDR1 is SNHLY and CDR2 is FYNNEI. This CDR3 spans 14 amino acids. The V gene end was trimmed by 7 bases and the J gene end by 2 bases; junction bases not matched to a gene: 8. The CDR3 DNA reads TGTGCCAGCACGACTGACAGGGCGACCTACGAGCAGTACTTC. Translated: CASTTDRATYEQYF.

The chain links TRBV25-1 to TRBJ1-6, with unresolved D. Germline CDR1 reads MGHDK; CDR2 reads SYGVNS. Between the trimmed V and J ends, which lost 3 bases and 9 bases, there was a span of 12 bases. This CDR3 region has 14 residues. The CDR3 nucleotides are TGTGCCAGCAGTGAGACTGAGGTCGTTTCACCCCTCCACTTT. Its translation is CASSETEVVSPLHF.

For this clone: The junction departs from the called germline gene at one end, perhaps through a read error. The CDR3 coding sequence is TGTGCCAGCAGTAGGTACGGGGTCATCGCCTTC. Translated, it gives CASSRYGVIAF. The chain employs TRBV6-5 and TRBJ1-2; D remains unclear. The CDR3 loop spans 11 amino acids. Germline assignment: CDR1 MNHEY and CDR2 SVGAGI.

This clone was counted a single time. The chain is built from TRBV11-2 and TRBJ2-7; 8 nucleotides align to TRBD2. The CDR3 covers 17 residues. The J segment lost 5 bases and the V segment lost 5 bases, leaving 17 bases of the junction unmatched. Germline V CDR1 and CDR2: SGHAT, FQNNGV. CDR3 DNA: TGTGCCAGCAGCCTACGGGGGGCGGGAGGTTATCCGGACGAGCAGTACTTC. Its translation: CASSLRGAGGYPDEQYF. The full variable domain, in which reference TRBV11-2 and TRBJ2-7 provide the parts outside the CDR3, is EAGVAQSPRYKIIEKRQSVAFWCNPISGHATLYWYQQILGQGPKLLIQFQNNGVVDDSQLPKDRFSAERLKGVDSTLKIQPAKLEDSAVYLCASSLRGAGGYPDEQYFGPGTRLTVT.

The V call is TRBV12-5, the J call TRBJ2-7, with a weak D call TRBD1 (7 bases). The V end was cut by 5 bases, the J end by 0 bases, with 14 bases between. CDR1 LGHNT and CDR2 FRNRAP come from the germline V gene. The CDR3 sequence is 15 residues long. The DNA for the CDR3 is TGTGCTAGTGGTGAGGGGGGACAGAGCTCCTACGAGCAGTACTTC. Translation gives CASGEGGQSSYEQYF.

The chain is built from TRBV18 and TRBJ2-4; D could derive from TRBD1 or TRBD2 (6 bases each). CDR1 is KGHSH, CDR2 LQKENI, per germline. Trimming removed 0 bases at V and 3 bases at J, with 12 bases between. The CDR3 contains 16 residues. CDR3 nucleotide sequence: TGTGCCAGCTCACCACCGGGGGGCAGGGACAAAAACATTCAGTACTTC. Translated: CASSPPGGRDKNIQYF.

This chain joins TRBV28 and TRBJ2-7; 7 bases agree with TRBD1. CDR1 MDHEN and CDR2 SYDVKM come from the germline V gene. This CDR3 is 14 amino acids long. J gave up 5 bases and V 6 bases, and 10 bases lay outside the gene matches. CDR3 region: CASREDRVRDEQYF. CDR3 bases: TGTGCCAGCAGGGAAGACAGGGTTCGGGACGAGCAGTACTTC.

This clone occurred once. This chain connects TRBV5-5 to TRBJ1-1; D gene ambiguous. The CDR3 extends over 15 amino acids. V lost 0 bases and J 1 base, leaving 10 bases between the germline ends. Germline V gives CDR1 SGHKS, CDR2 YYEKEE (reference sequence). The CDR3 region is CASSLAYGWNTEAFF. In nucleotides, the CDR3 is TGTGCCAGCAGCTTGGCGTATGGTTGGAACACTGAAGCTTTCTTT.

The chain links TRBV16 to TRBJ2-7; D is possibly TRBD2 (6 bases). The germline CDR1 and CDR2 sequences are KGHSY and FQNENV. CDR3 size: 13 residues. Trimming cost V 1 base and J 4 bases, with 8 bases left between them. The CDR3 DNA reads TGTGCCAGCAGCCAATTGGAGGGGTACGAGCAGTACTTC. Translating gives CASSQLEGYEQYF.

This clone was recorded only once. Different DNA sequences within this sample yield the same CDR3. The chain's CDR3 is CASSFSSNTEAFF. The CDR3 DNA is TGTGCCAGCAGCTTCTCCTCGAACACTGAAGCTTTCTTT. The V call is TRBV7-2, the J call TRBJ1-1, with D unresolved. This CDR3 is built from 13 residues. Germline V gene sequence: CDR1 SGHTA, CDR2 FQGNSA. Between the trimmed V and J ends, which lost 3 bases and 1 base, there was a span of 6 bases.

The chain carries TRBV5-1 and TRBJ2-7, with 12 bases lining up with TRBD2. The germline CDR1 and CDR2 sequences are SGHRS and YFSETQ. The V segment lost 5 bases and the J segment 4 bases; nucleotides outside the gene matches: 10. This CDR3 is 16 amino acids long. The CDR3 DNA reads as TGCGCCAGCAGGGCATCTACTAGCGGGGGGCAATACGAGCAGTACTTC. Its translation: CASRASTSGGQYEQYF.